What follows are 24 T cell receptor beta chains derived from one specimen sequenced in a study of CD8+CD57+ T cells in acquired aplastic anemia. By flow cytometry, patients selected for sequencing had shown an expansion of CD8+CD57+ cells. The template for TCR beta VDJ and CDR3 sequence profiling was genomic DNA. TCRdb passed the reads through MiXCR, listing each CDR3 protein once. The sample yields hundreds of thousands of distinct CDR3 sequences, about a third seen once. Sequenced input: sorted CD4+, CD8+, or CD8+CD57+ T cells (not recorded which) from PBMCs. These receptors were taken from a human donor with aplastic anemia.

This clonotype was found many times. The chain couples TRBV11-2 to TRBJ2-7; 12 positions match TRBD2. Germline CDR1 and CDR2: SGHAT and FQNNGV. The V segment lost 2 bases and the J segment 0 bases; nucleotides outside the gene matches: 5. CDR3 length: 17 amino acids. The CDR3 spells CASSLSTSGRSSYEQYF. The CDR3 DNA reads TGTGCCAGCAGCTTAAGTACTAGCGGGAGGAGCTCCTACGAGCAGTACTTC.

This chain connects TRBV29-1 to TRBJ2-5; possible D gene TRBD2, 5 bases. The CDR3 is 11 amino acids. The germline gives CDR1 SQVTM, CDR2 ANQGSEA. Trimming took 3 bases from V and 4 from J, leaving 6 bases between them. The CDR3 nucleotides read TGCAGCGTTGACGGGATAGAGACCCAGTACTTC. It is translated as CSVDGIETQYF.

This clonotype was seen ten or more times. The chain joins TRBV19 to TRBJ2-3, with D unclear. This CDR3 spans 14 amino acids. Germline assignment: CDR1 LNHDA and CDR2 SQIVND (reference sequence). V lost 3 bases and J lost 4, with 11 bases in between. CDR3 in amino acids: CASSIHTGADTQYF. The CDR3 DNA is TGTGCCAGTAGTATTCATACGGGCGCAGATACGCAGTATTTT.

The table lists this clonotype with a few counts. The chain couples TRBV4-3 to TRBJ2-7, with 7 bases that match TRBD1. Looked up from germline, CDR1 is LGHNA and CDR2 is YSLEER. The CDR3 has 16 amino acids. V lost 3 bases and J lost 5; bases outside the gene matches: 13. CDR3 sequence: CASSHDFDRVRDEQYF. CDR3 sequence (DNA): TGCGCCAGCAGCCACGACTTCGACAGGGTTAGAGACGAGCAGTACTTC.

The chain has TRBV25-1 and TRBJ2-7; D unclear. V lost 6 bases and J 1 base, leaving 13 bases between the germline ends. Germline V gene data show CDR1 as MGHDK and CDR2 as SYGVNS. This CDR3 comprises 14 residues. CDR3 in DNA: TGTGCCAGCAGGCAGGCATTTAGGTCCTACGAGCAGTACTTC. Protein product: CASRQAFRSYEQYF.

This clonotype was counted ten times or more. The V and J genes are TRBV7-2 and TRBJ1-6; D uncertain. Germline CDR1 and CDR2: SGHTA and FQGNSA. The CDR3 is made up of 15 amino acids. Between the trimmed V and J ends, which lost 3 bases and 5 bases, there was a span of 11 bases. The CDR3 loop is CASSFQPVDNSPLHF. Here the CDR3 DNA reads TGTGCCAGCAGCTTTCAGCCGGTCGATAATTCACCCCTCCACTTT.

This clonotype was seen a handful of times. The V gene is TRBV7-9, the J gene TRBJ1-1; TRBD1 agrees at 8 bases. CDR3 length: 14 residues. The trim removed 3 bases at V and 4 bases at J, leaving 4 bases unmatched. Germline CDR1 reads SEHNR; CDR2 reads FQNEAQ (reference sequence). The CDR3 sequence: CASSFIGQGTEAFF. Here the CDR3 DNA reads TGTGCCAGCAGCTTCATCGGACAGGGCACTGAAGCTTTCTTT.

This clonotype was detected a few times. The chain uses TRBV5-1 and TRBJ2-5, with 11 nucleotides matching TRBD1. Per germline, CDR1 SGHRS and CDR2 YFSETQ. After removal of 0 bases from V and 7 bases from J, the junction contained 11 bases not matched to a gene. The CDR3 covers 17 residues. CDR3 residues: CASSLARKDRGPGTQYF. The CDR3 DNA follows: TGCGCCAGCAGCTTGGCTCGAAAGGACAGGGGGCCGGGGACCCAGTACTTC.

The chain uses TRBV6-1 and TRBJ1-5; D remains ambiguous. Germline V gives CDR1 MNHNS, CDR2 SASEGT. CDR3 length: 16 residues. Between the trimmed V and J ends, which lost 0 bases and 0 bases, there was a span of 9 bases. The CDR3 is CASSEAYSHSNQPQHF. The CDR3 DNA is TGTGCCAGCAGTGAAGCATACAGCCATAGCAATCAGCCCCAGCATTTT.

This clonotype was detected only once. Possible read error: a much larger clone is one base away. This chain uses TRBV20-1 with TRBJ2-7, with 8 bases aligning to TRBD2. The germline V gene encodes CDR1 DFQATT and CDR2 SNEGSKA (reference sequence). The CDR3 contains 13 residues. CDR3 region: CGARERGIYEQYF. CDR3 sequence (DNA): TGCGGTGCAAGGGAGCGGGGGATTTACGAGCAGTACTTC.

This clonotype was recorded at least ten times. The chain uses TRBV19 and TRBJ1-5, with D possibly TRBD1 on 5 matching bases. The CDR3 sequence is 14 residues long. CDR1 LNHDA and CDR2 SQIVND come from the germline V gene (reference sequence). Trimming removed 8 bases from V and 10 bases from J, with 21 bases in between. The chain's CDR3 is CASDRVGRQHPQHF. The CDR3 DNA reads as TGTGCCAGTGATCGTGTGGGGCGTCAACACCCCCAGCATTTT.

This clonotype was seen at least ten times. The CDR3, as DNA: TGTGCCAGTAGTATAAAAGCGGGGATAACGGAGCAGTTCTTC. Protein sequence: CASSIKAGITEQFF. The chain is built from TRBV19 and TRBJ2-1; TRBD2 agrees at 7 bases. Unmatched junction bases numbered 8, after V lost 2 bases and J lost 10 bases. The CDR3 covers 14 residues. The germline gives CDR1 LNHDA, CDR2 SQIVND (reference sequence).

The chain joins TRBV10-3 to TRBJ1-1; 7 positions agree with TRBD1. V dropped 10 bases and J dropped 6; count of bases not matched to a gene: 11. CDR3 length equals 13 residues. CDR1 is ENHRY, CDR2 SYGVKD, per germline. CDR3 nucleotide sequence: TGTGCCAGTACTGTGGCAGGGACAGCTGAAGCTTTCTTT. This codes for CASTVAGTAEAFF.

The chain has TRBV15 and TRBJ2-1; 7 nucleotides match TRBD1. The CDR3 spans 15 residues. Germline V gene sequence: CDR1 LNHNV, CDR2 YYDKDF (reference sequence). Losses at the gene ends were 0 bases for V and 5 bases for J; bases not matched to a gene: 4. CDR3 nucleotides: TGTGCCACCAGCAGAGATCTGGGACAGAACAATGAGCAGTTCTTC. The encoded protein is CATSRDLGQNNEQFF.

A few counts support this clonotype. J is TRBJ2-1 and V is TRBV29-1, with unresolved D. Trimming took off 1 base at V and 10 bases at J, with 20 bases between the two ends. Germline lookup yields CDR1 SQVTM and CDR2 ANQGSEA. The CDR3 totals 15 residues. CDR3 DNA sequence: TGCAGCGTTGAAGCAGCTCTGGCGCGGCCTTGGGAGCAGTTCTTC. Translation: CSVEAALARPWEQFF.

This clonotype was picked up many times. CDR3 protein: CASSTGDKYEQYF. The CDR3 region has the DNA TGTGCCAGTTCGACAGGGGATAAATACGAGCAGTACTTC. J is TRBJ2-7 and V is TRBV19; 8 nucleotides match TRBD1. CDR3 length: 13 amino acids. V lost 8 bases and J lost 4; bases outside the gene matches: 7. Germline V gene sequence: CDR1 LNHDA, CDR2 SQIVND (reference sequence).

The rearrangement joins TRBV29-1 to TRBJ2-5; the D gene is possibly TRBD1 (6 bases). V dropped 6 bases and J dropped 5 bases, with 25 bases sitting between them. The CDR3 covers 16 residues. Germline V CDR1 and CDR2: SQVTM, ANQGSEA. The CDR3 region is CSVTPRGSIPSETQYF. Here the CDR3 DNA reads TGCAGCGTCACCCCGAGGGGGAGCATCCCCTCCGAGACCCAGTACTTC.

A remark on this clonotype: A much larger clone lies a single base off, so this may be a read error. The rearrangement links TRBV7-8 to TRBJ2-7, with D maybe TRBD1 (6 bases). The CDR3 spans 13 residues. Trimming left V 5 bases short and J 5 bases short, with 13 bases between. Per the germline V gene, CDR1 is SGHVS and CDR2 is FQNEAQ. CDR3 in amino acids: CASSLQGDHEQYF. CDR3 coding DNA: TGTGCCAGCAGCCTACAGGGAGACCACGAGCAGTACTTC.

At least ten counts were recorded for this clonotype. The chain employs TRBV4-1 and TRBJ1-2; 10 nucleotides align to TRBD1. This CDR3 has 15 amino acids. V lost 4 bases and J lost 5; bases outside the gene matches: 7. Germline V CDR1 and CDR2: MGHRA, YSYEKL. The CDR3 DNA is TGCGCCAGCAGCCGCGGACAGGGGGACCTTTATGGCTACACCTTC. Its protein product is CASSRGQGDLYGYTF.

This clonotype was counted ten times or more. The chain couples TRBV20-1 to TRBJ1-5, with a weak D call TRBD1 (6 bases). Trimming removed 2 bases from V and 3 bases from J, with 8 bases in between. The CDR3 runs 13 residues. The germline gives CDR1 DFQATT, CDR2 SNEGSKA (reference sequence). The CDR3 here is CSARRTDNQPQHF. The CDR3 DNA follows: TGCAGTGCTAGAAGGACAGACAATCAGCCCCAGCATTTT.

CDR3: CSLEGGYEQYF. CDR3 sequence (DNA): TGCAGCTTGGAGGGGGGCTACGAGCAGTACTTC. This sequence joins TRBV29-1 and TRBJ2-7; tentatively, D is TRBD1 or TRBD2 (6 bases each). This CDR3 has 11 residues. Between the trimmed V and J ends, which lost 8 bases and 3 bases, there was a span of 11 bases. In germline, CDR1 is SQVTM, CDR2 ANQGSEA.

This clonotype appeared a few times. This chain links TRBV11-2 with TRBJ2-3; D possibly matches TRBD1 or TRBD2 (5 bases each). CDR3 length equals 15 residues. V lost 4 bases and J 4 bases, leaving 15 bases between the germline ends. CDR1 is SGHAT and CDR2 is FQNNGV in the germline V gene. CDR3 in amino acids: CASSYRRGTADTQYF. CDR3 bases: TGTGCCAGCAGCTACCGCCGAGGGACGGCAGATACGCAGTATTTT. The variable domain in full, with the rest retrieved from reference TRBV11-2 and TRBJ2-3, is EAGVAQSPRYKIIEKRQSVAFWCNPISGHATLYWYQQILGQGPKLLIQFQNNGVVDDSQLPKDRFSAERLKGVDSTLKIQPAKLEDSAVYLCASSYRRGTADTQYFGPGTRLTVL.

The chain combines TRBV9 with TRBJ2-3; 7 bases match TRBD2. The length of the CDR3 is 14 residues. V lost 3 bases to trimming and J lost 1 base; unmatched junction nucleotides: 2. CDR1 is SGDLS, CDR2 YYNGEE, per germline. The CDR3 DNA is TGTGCCAGCAGCGCGCTAGCGGGCACAGATACGCAGTATTTT. It specifies CASSALAGTDTQYF.

The CDR3 DNA reads as TGCAGTGCTGTCCGACAGGGCACCCAAGAGACCCAGTACTTC. Protein sequence: CSAVRQGTQETQYF. The V and J genes are TRBV20-1 and TRBJ2-5; 7 positions match TRBD1. CDR1 is DFQATT, CDR2 SNEGSKA, per germline (reference sequence). CDR3 length: 14 amino acids. Trimming removed 5 bases from V and 1 base from J; junction bases left unmatched: 7.